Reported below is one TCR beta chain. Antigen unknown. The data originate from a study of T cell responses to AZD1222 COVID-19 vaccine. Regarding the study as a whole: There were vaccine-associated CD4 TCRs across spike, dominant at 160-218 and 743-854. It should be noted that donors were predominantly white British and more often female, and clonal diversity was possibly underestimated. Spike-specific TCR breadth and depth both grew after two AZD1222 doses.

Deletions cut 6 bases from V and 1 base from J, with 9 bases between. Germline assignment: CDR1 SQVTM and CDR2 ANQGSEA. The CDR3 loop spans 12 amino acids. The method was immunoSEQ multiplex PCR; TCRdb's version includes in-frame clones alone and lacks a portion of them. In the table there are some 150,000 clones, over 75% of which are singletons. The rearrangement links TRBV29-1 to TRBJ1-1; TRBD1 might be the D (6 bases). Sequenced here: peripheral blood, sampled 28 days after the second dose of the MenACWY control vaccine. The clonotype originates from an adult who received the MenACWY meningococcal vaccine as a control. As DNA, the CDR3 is TGCAGCGTCGTACAGGGGAACACTGAAGCTTTCTTT. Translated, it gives CSVVQGNTEAFF.